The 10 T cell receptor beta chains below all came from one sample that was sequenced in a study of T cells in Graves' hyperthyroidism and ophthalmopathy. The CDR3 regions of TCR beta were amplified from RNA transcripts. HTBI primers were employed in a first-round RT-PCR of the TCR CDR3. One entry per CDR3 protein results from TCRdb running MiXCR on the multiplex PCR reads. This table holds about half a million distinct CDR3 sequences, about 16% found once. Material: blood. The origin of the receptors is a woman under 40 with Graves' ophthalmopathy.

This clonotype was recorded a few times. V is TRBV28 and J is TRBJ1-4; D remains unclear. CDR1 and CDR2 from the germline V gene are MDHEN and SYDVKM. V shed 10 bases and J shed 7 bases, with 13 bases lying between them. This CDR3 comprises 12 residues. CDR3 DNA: TGTGCCACCACACCCCGCGGTGAAAAACTGTTTTTT. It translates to CATTPRGEKLFF.

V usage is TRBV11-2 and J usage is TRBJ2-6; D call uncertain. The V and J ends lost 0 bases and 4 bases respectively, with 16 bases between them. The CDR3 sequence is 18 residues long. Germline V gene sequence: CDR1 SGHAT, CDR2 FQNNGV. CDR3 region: CASSLDRLPTSGANVLTF. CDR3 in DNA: TGTGCCAGCAGCTTAGATCGCCTACCGACCTCCGGGGCCAACGTCCTGACTTTC.

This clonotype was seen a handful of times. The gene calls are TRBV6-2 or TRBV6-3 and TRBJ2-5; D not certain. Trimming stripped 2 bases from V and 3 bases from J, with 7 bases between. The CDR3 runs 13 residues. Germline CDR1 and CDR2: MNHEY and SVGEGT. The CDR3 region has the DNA TGTGCCAGCAGTTACGGCGGAAAAGAGACCCAGTACTTC. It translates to CASSYGGKETQYF.

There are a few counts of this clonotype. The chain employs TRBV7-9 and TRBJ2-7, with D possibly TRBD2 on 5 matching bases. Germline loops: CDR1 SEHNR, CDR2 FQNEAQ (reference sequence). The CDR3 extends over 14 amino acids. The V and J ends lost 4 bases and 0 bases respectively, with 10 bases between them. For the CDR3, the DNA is TGTGCCAGCAGCTGGGGAGTTAGCTCCTACGAGCAGTACTTC. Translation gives CASSWGVSSYEQYF.

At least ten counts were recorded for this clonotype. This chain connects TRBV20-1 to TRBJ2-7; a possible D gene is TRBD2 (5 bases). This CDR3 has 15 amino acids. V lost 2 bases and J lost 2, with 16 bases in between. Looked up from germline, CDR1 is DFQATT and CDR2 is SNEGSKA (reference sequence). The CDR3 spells CSARKDLAATYEQYF. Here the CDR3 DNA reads TGCAGTGCTAGAAAGGACCTAGCTGCCACCTACGAGCAGTACTTC.

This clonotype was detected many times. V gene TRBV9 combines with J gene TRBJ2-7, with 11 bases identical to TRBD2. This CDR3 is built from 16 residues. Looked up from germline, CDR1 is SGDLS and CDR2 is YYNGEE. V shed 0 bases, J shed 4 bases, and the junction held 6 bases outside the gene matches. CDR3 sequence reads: CASSVAGTSGEYEQYF. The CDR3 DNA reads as TGTGCCAGCAGCGTAGCCGGGACTAGCGGAGAATACGAGCAGTACTTC.

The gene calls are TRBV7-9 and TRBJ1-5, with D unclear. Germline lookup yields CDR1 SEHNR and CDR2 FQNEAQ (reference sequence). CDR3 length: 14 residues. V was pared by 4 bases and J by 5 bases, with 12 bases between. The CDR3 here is CASSSQGRDQPQHF. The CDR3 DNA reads TGTGCCAGCAGCTCCCAAGGGAGGGATCAGCCCCAGCATTTT.

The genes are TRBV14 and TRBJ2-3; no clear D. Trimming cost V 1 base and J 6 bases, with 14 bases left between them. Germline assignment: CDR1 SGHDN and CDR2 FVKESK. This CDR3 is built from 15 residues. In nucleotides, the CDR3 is TGTGCCAGCAGCCAAGCCCCGACGAGCGCGGATACGCAGTATTTT. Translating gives CASSQAPTSADTQYF.

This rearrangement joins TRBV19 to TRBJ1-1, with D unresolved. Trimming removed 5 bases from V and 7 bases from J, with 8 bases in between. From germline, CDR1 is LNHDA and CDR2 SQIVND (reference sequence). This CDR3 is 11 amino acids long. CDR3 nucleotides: TGTGCCAGTAGTCGGCGAGGTGAAGCTTTCTTT. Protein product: CASSRRGEAFF.

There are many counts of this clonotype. In DNA form, the CDR3 reads TGTGCCAGCGGGCAGACCCCAACTAATGAAAAACTGTTTTTT. Amino acids: CASGQTPTNEKLFF. The chain joins TRBV2 to TRBJ1-4; D not certain. CDR3 length equals 14 residues. The V end lost 8 bases, the J end lost 0 bases, and 10 bases lay between the germline ends. Germline-derived CDR1 and CDR2 are SNHLY and FYNNEI.